These 5 T cell receptor beta chains were all obtained from the same sample, sequenced in a study of blood T cell repertoires in COVID-19. TCRdb keeps only in-frame clones here, not all; method: immunoSEQ multiplex PCR. The data show approximately 120,000 clones, with 80% seen just once and roughly 25% held by the top ten. The sample comprised peripheral blood. Receptors were obtained from a human donor in a cohort sampled during active COVID-19.

The gene calls are TRBV28 and TRBJ1-1; the D is unclear. Germline V gene data show CDR1 as MDHEN and CDR2 as SYDVKM. Trimming shortened V by 2 bases and J by 8 bases, and 12 bases separated the two germline ends. This CDR3 is built from 13 residues. CDR3 coding DNA: TGTGCCAGCAGTTTACAGGCCCTGTACGAAGCTTTCTTT. This translates into CASSLQALYEAFF. The entire variable domain, with the rest obtained from reference TRBV28 and TRBJ1-1, is as follows: DVKVTQSSRYLVKRTGEKVFLECVQDMDHENMFWYRQDPGLGLRLIYFSYDVKMKEKGDIPEGYSVSREKKERFSLILESASTNQTSMYLCASSLQALYEAFFGQGTRLTVV.

The chain combines TRBV2 with TRBJ1-2, with TRBD1 as a possible D gene (5 bases). The CDR3 totals 13 residues. The V gene's germline CDR1 is SNHLY and CDR2 FYNNEI. V was clipped by 4 bases and J by 9 bases, with 15 bases between them. Written as DNA, the CDR3 is TGTGCCAGCAGTGTAGACAGCCCACCCAGCTACACCTTC. This gives the protein CASSVDSPPSYTF.

This chain uses TRBV28 with TRBJ1-2, with TRBD1 as a possible D gene (5 bases). Trimming took 1 base from V and 8 from J, leaving 11 bases between them. CDR3 length: 13 amino acids. Per germline, CDR1 MDHEN and CDR2 SYDVKM. Here the CDR3 reads CASSLSSGKGYTF. DNA of the CDR3: TGTGCCAGCAGTTTATCCTCAGGGAAAGGCTACACCTTC.

The J gene is TRBJ2-5, the V gene TRBV19; a weak D match, TRBD1 (6 bases). V was clipped by 5 bases and J by 13 bases, with 17 bases between them. The CDR3 runs to 12 residues. CDR1 LNHDA and CDR2 SQIVND come from the germline V gene (reference sequence). The CDR3 DNA sequence: TGTGCCAGTAGTCTGGGGGACACCCCCCGGTACTTC. Translated, it gives CASSLGDTPRYF.

J is TRBJ2-7 and V is TRBV28; 9 nucleotides line up with TRBD1. Germline trimming cut 6 bases from V and 2 bases from J; bases unmatched to any gene: 8. There are 15 residues in the CDR3. CDR1 and CDR2 (germline): MDHEN, SYDVKM. CDR3 sequence reads: CASRRTDRGTYEQYF. The DNA for the CDR3 is TGTGCCAGCAGGCGGACGGACAGGGGAACCTACGAGCAGTACTTC. Full variable domain (missing parts from reference TRBV28 and TRBJ2-7): DVKVTQSSRYLVKRTGEKVFLECVQDMDHENMFWYRQDPGLGLRLIYFSYDVKMKEKGDIPEGYSVSREKKERFSLILESASTNQTSMYLCASRRTDRGTYEQYFGPGTRLTVT.